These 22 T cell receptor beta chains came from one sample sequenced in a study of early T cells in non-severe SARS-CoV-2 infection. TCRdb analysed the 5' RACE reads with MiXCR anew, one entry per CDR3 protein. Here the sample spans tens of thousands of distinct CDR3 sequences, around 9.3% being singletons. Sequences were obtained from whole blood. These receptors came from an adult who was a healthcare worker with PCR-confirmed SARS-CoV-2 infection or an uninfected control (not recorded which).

Here the CDR3 DNA reads TGTGCCAGCAGCTTTTGGCAATCGGCCGGGGAGCTGTTTTTT. Its protein product is CASSFWQSAGELFF. The chain has TRBV5-5 and TRBJ2-2; D remains ambiguous. Germline loops: CDR1 SGHKS, CDR2 YYEKEE (reference sequence). V was clipped by 2 bases and J by 6 bases, with 11 bases between them. This CDR3 spans 14 amino acids.

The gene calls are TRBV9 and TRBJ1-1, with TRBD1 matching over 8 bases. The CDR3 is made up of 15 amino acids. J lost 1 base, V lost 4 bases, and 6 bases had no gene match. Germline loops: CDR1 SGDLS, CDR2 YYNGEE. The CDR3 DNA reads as TGTGCCAGCAGCACCGCAGGGACAGGGAACACTGAAGCTTTCTTT. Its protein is CASSTAGTGNTEAFF.

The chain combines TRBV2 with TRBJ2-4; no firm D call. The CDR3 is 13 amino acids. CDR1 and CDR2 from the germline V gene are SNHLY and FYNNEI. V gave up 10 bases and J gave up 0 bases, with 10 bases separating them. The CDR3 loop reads CAILRPAKNIQYF. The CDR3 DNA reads TGTGCCATCCTGAGGCCAGCCAAAAACATTCAGTACTTC.

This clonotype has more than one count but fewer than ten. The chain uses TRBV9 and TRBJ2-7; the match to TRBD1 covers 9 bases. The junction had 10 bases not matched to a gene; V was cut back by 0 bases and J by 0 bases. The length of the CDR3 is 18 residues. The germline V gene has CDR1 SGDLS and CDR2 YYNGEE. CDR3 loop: CASSVAWDPGQGSYEQYF. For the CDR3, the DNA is TGTGCCAGCAGCGTAGCGTGGGATCCGGGACAGGGCTCCTACGAGCAGTACTTC.

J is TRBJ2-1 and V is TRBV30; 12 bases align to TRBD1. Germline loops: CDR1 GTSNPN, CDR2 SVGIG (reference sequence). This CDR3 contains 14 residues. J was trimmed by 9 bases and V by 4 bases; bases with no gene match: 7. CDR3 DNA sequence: TGTGCCTGGACTACGGGACAGGGGGCTGGTGAGCAGTTCTTC. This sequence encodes CAWTTGQGAGEQFF.

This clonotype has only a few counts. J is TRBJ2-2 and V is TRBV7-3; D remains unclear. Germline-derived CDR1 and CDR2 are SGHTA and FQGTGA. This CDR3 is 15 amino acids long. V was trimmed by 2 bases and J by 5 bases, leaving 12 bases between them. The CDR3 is CASSLLSVGTGELFF. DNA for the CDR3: TGTGCCAGCAGCTTATTGTCCGTAGGAACCGGGGAGCTGTTTTTT.

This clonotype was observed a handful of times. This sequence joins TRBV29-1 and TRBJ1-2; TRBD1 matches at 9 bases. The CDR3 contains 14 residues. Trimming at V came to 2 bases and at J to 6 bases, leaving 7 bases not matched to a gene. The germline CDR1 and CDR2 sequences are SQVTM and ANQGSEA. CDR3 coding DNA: TGCAGCGTTGAACCCGACAGGGGGGTGGATGGCTACACCTTC. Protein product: CSVEPDRGVDGYTF.

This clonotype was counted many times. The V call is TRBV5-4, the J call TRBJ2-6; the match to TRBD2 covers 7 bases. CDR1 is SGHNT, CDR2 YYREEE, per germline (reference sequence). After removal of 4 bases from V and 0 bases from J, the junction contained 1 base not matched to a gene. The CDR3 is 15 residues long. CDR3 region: CASSPGGSGANVLTF. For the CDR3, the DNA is TGTGCCAGCAGCCCGGGGGGCTCTGGGGCCAACGTCCTGACTTTC.

The CDR3 DNA sequence: TGTGCCAGCAGCCCTAGTAGGGACAGGGACCCCAAAGGGGAGCTGTTTTTT. Protein: CASSPSRDRDPKGELFF. The rearrangement links TRBV12-3 or TRBV12-4 to TRBJ2-2; TRBD1 agrees at 9 bases. After removal of 6 bases from V and 8 bases from J, the junction contained 16 bases not matched to a gene. The CDR3 length is 17 residues.

The CDR3, as DNA: TGTGCCAGCAGCCTAAACCGGGGCAACACCGGGGAGCTGTTTTTT. Amino acids: CASSLNRGNTGELFF. The chain uses TRBV11-2 and TRBJ2-2; D could derive from TRBD1 or TRBD2 (5 bases each). Trimming shortened V by 5 bases and J by 2 bases, and 12 bases separated the two germline ends. Germline V lookup: CDR1 SGHAT, CDR2 FQNNGV. The CDR3 totals 15 residues.

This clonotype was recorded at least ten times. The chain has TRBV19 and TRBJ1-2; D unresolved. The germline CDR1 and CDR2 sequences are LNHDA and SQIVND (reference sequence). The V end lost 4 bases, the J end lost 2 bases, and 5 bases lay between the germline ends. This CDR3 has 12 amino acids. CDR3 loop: CASSTLNYGYTF. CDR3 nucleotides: TGTGCCAGTAGTACCCTAAACTATGGCTACACCTTC.

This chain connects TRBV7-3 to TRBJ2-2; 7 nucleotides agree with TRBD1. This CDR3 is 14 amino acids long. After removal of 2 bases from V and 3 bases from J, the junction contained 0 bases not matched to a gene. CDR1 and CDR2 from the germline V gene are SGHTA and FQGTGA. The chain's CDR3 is CASSLDRDTGELFF. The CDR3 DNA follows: TGTGCCAGCAGCTTAGACAGGGACACCGGGGAGCTGTTTTTT.

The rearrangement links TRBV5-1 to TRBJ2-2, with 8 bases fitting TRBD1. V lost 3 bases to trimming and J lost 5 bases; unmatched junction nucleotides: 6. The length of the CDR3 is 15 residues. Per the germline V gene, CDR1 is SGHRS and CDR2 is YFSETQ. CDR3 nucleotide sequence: TGCGCCAGCAGCTGGATGGACAGGGATACCGGGGAGCTGTTTTTT. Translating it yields CASSWMDRDTGELFF.

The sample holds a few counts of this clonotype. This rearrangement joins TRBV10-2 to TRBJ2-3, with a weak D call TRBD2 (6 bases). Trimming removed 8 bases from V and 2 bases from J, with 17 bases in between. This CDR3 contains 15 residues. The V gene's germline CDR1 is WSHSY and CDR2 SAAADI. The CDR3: CASGTADRFTDTQYF. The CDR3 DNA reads TGCGCCAGCGGGACTGCGGACCGATTCACAGATACGCAGTATTTT.

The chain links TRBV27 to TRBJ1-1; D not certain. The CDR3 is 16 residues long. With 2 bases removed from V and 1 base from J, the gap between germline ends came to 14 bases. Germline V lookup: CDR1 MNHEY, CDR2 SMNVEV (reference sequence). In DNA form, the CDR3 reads TGTGCCAGCAGTTTACTAGGCCACAGCGGGAACACTGAAGCTTTCTTT. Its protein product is CASSLLGHSGNTEAFF.

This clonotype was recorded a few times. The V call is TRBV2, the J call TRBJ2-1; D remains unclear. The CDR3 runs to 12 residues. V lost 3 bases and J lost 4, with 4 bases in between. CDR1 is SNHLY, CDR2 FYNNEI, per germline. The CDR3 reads CASSERYNEQFF. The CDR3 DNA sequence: TGTGCCAGCAGTGAGCGGTACAATGAGCAGTTCTTC.

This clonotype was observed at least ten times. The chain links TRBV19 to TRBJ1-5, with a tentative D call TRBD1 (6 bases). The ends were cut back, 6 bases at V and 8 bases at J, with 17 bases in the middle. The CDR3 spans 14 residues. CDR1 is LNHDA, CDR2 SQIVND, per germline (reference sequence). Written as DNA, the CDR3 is TGTGCCAGTAGCGTCCTGGGGGGGCAGGAGCCCCAGCATTTT. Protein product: CASSVLGGQEPQHF.

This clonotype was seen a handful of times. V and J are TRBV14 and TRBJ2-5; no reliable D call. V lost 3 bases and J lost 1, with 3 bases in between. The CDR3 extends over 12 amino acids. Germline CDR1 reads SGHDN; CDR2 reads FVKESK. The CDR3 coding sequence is TGTGCCAGCAGCCAGGTCCAAGAGACCCAGTACTTC. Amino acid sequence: CASSQVQETQYF.

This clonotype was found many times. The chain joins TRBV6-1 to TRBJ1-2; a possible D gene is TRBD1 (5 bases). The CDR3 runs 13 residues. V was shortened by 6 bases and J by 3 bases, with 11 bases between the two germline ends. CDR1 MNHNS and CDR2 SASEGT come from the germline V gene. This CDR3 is CASRGTADYGYTF. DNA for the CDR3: TGTGCCAGCAGAGGGACGGCCGACTATGGCTACACCTTC.

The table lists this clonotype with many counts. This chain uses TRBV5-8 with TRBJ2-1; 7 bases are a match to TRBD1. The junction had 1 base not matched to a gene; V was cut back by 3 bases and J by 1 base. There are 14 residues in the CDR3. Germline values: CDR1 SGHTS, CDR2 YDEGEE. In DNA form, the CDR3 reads TGTGCCAGCAGCTCCAGGGGGTCCTACAATGAGCAGTTCTTC. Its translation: CASSSRGSYNEQFF.

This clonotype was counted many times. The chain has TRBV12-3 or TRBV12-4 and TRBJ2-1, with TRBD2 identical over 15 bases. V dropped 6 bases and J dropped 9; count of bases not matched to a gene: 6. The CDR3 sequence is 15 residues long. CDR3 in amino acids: CASSLGLAGGPEQFF. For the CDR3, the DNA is TGTGCCAGCAGCCTCGGACTAGCGGGGGGGCCTGAGCAGTTCTTC.

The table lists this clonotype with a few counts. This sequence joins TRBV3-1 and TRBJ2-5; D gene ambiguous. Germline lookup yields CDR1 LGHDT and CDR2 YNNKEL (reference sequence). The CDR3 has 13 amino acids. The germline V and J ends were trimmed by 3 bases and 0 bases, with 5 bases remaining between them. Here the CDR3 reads CASSHWNQETQYF. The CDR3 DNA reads TGTGCCAGCAGCCACTGGAACCAAGAGACCCAGTACTTC.